The clone carrying this T cell receptor (beta chain) was seen a few times. No antigen is known for it. The data are from a study of regulatory dendritic cells for organ transplantation. Study information: Dendritic cell cultures received LPS on day 6. Findings and limits, study-wide: Regulatory dendritic cells appeared to expand memory CD8+ clones less than mature ones.

Repertoires were generated with immunoSEQ multiplex PCR, while TCRdb's copy carries only in-frame clones and drops some. The sample holds tens of thousands of clones, over 75% seen once. Sorted T cells were CFSE-labeled and cultured approximately five days with allogeneic regulatory or mature dendritic cells at 1:10. Naive CD45RA+ and memory CD45RO+ CD4+ or CD8+ T cells were FACS-sorted. The junction had 3 bases not matched to a gene; V was cut back by 2 bases and J by 0 bases. CDR1 LGHNT and CDR2 FRNRAP come from the germline V gene. This CDR3 has 15 amino acids. Sequenced input: naive CD4+ T cells from blood cultured with dendritic cells. Subset reported: CD45RA+ naive T cells. This sequence joins TRBV12-5 and TRBJ1-1; 7 positions match TRBD1. This receptor was obtained from a human donor in good health. This chain's CDR3 is CASGLPGQMNTEAFF. The DNA for the CDR3 is TGTGCTAGTGGTTTGCCGGGACAGATGAACACTGAAGCTTTCTTT.